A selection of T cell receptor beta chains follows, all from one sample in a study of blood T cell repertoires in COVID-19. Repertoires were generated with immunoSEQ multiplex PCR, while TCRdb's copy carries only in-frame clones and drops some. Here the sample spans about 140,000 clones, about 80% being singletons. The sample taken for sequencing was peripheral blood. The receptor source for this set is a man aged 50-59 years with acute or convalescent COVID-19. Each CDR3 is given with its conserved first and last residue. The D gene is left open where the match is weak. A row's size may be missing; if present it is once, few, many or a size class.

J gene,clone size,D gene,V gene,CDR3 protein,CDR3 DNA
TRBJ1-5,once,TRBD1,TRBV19,CASSTTTGARQPQHF,TGTGCCAGTAGTACGACCACAGGGGCTCGTCAGCCCCAGCATTTT
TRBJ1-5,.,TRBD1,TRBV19,CASSIYRDRVDQPQHF,TGTGCCAGTAGTATATACCGGGACAGGGTGGATCAGCCCCAGCATTTT
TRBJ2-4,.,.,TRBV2,CASSEAGRAKNIQYF,TGTGCCAGCAGTGAGGCAGGGCGGGCCAAAAACATTCAGTACTTC
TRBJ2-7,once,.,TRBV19,CASRDSTGPYEQYF,TGTGCCAGTAGAGATTCGACAGGCCCCTACGAGCAGTACTTC
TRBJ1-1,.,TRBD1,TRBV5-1,CASSGKTGGTEAFF,TGCGCCAGCAGCGGGAAGACAGGGGGCACTGAAGCTTTCTTT
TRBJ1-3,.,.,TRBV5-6,CASSLVLEASGNTIYF,TGTGCCAGCAGCTTGGTGTTGGAGGCCTCTGGAAACACCATATATTTT
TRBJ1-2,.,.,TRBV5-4,CASSLVGGLNGYTF,TGTGCCAGCAGCTTGGTGGGGGGTTTGAATGGCTACACCTTC
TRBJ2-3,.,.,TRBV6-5,CASTKQGGRTDTQYF,TGTGCCAGCACAAAACAGGGCGGACGCACAGATACGCAGTATTTT
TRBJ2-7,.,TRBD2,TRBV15,CATSRAIETSGGQYF,TGTGCCACCAGCAGGGCTATTGAAACTAGCGGGGGGCAGTACTTC
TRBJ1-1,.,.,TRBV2,CASSGRVMNTEAFF,TGTGCCAGCAGTGGCAGGGTTATGAACACTGAAGCTTTCTTT
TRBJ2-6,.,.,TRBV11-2,CASSKTVSGANVLTF,TGTGCCAGCAGCAAAACAGTCTCTGGGGCCAACGTCCTGACTTTC
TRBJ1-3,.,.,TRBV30,CAWSVRSSGNTIYF,TGTGCCTGGAGTGTCCGCAGCTCTGGAAACACCATATATTTT
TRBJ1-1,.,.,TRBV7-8,CASSLYRGRVNTEAFF,TGTGCCAGCAGCTTATATAGGGGCCGGGTGAACACTGAAGCTTTCTTT
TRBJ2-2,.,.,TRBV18,CASSVQSGQNTGELFF,TGTGCCAGCTCCGTTCAATCGGGACAGAACACCGGGGAGCTGTTTTTT
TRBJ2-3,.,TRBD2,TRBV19,CASSTTSGGAVADTQYF,TGTGCCAGTAGTACCACTAGCGGGGGGGCGGTTGCAGATACGCAGTATTTT
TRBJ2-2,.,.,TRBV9,CASSVVGGGPGELFF,TGTGCCAGCAGCGTAGTAGGAGGGGGCCCCGGGGAGCTGTTTTTT
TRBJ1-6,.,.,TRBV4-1,CASSQVTGSSYNSPLHF,TGCGCCAGCAGCCAAGTTACAGGGAGCTCCTATAATTCACCCCTCCACTTT
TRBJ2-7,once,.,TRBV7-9,CASSPSGSSYYEQYF,TGTGCCAGCAGCCCCTCGGGGAGTTCCTACTACGAGCAGTACTTC
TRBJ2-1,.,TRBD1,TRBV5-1,CASSLGTGTYNEQFF,TGCGCCAGCAGCTTAGGGACAGGGACCTACAATGAGCAGTTCTTC
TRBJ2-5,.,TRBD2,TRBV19,CASSVLTSGEETQYF,TGTGCCAGTAGTGTCTTGACTAGCGGGGAAGAGACCCAGTACTTC
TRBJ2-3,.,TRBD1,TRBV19,CASSRGQDTQYF,TGTGCCAGTTCCAGGGGGCAGGATACGCAGTATTTT
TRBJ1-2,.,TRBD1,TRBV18,CASSPNQETGRHYGYTF,TGTGCCAGCTCACCCAATCAGGAGACAGGGAGACACTATGGCTACACCTTC
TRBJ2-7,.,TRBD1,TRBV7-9,CASHAIGTGLFYEQYF,TGTGCCAGCCACGCCATCGGGACAGGGCTTTTTTACGAGCAGTACTTC
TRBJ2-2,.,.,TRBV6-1,CASSVTRSSNTGELFF,TGTGCCAGCAGTGTAACACGAAGTTCGAACACCGGGGAGCTGTTTTTT
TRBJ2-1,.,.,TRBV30,CACRDSSRRQFF,TGTGCCTGTCGGGACTCCTCACGGCGGCAGTTCTTC
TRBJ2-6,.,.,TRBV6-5,CASSYGSPGANVLTF,TGTGCCAGCAGTTACGGGAGTCCTGGGGCCAACGTCCTGACTTTC
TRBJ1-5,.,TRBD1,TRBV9,CASSVGQGSRQPQHF,TGTGCCAGCAGCGTCGGACAGGGATCGAGGCAGCCCCAGCATTTT
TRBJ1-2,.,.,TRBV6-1,CASSEGRGASYGYTF,TGTGCCAGCAGTGAAGGCAGGGGTGCTAGCTATGGCTACACCTTC
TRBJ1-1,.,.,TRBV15,CATSRDLGATNTEAFF,TGTGCCACCAGCAGAGATCTGGGAGCTACGAACACTGAAGCTTTCTTT
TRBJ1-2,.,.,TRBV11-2,CASSLGTAGRAGGYTF,TGTGCCAGCAGCTTAGGTACCGCGGGGAGGGCTGGTGGCTACACCTTC
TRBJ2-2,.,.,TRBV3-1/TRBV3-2,CASSKTEARVAGELFF,TGTGCCAGCAGCAAGACGGAAGCGAGGGTAGCCGGGGAGCTGTTTTTT
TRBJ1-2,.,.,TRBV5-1,CASSLDPRGYTF,TGCGCCAGCAGCTTGGACCCGCGAGGCTACACCTTC
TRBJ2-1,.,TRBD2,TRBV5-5,CASSDSRLAGGTYNEQFF,TGTGCCAGCAGTGACAGTAGACTAGCGGGGGGGACCTACAATGAGCAGTTCTTC
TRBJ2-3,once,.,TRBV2,CASSEQGPQIADTQYF,TGTGCCAGCAGTGAACAGGGGCCCCAAATCGCAGATACGCAGTATTTT
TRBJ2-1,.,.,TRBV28,CASSPLQGMPYNEQFF,TGTGCCAGCAGTCCATTGCAGGGTATGCCTTACAATGAGCAGTTCTTC
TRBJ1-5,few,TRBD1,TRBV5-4,CASSLIGQENQPQHF,TGTGCCAGCAGCTTAATAGGACAGGAAAATCAGCCCCAGCATTTT
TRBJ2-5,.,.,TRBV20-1,CSATRETQYF,TGCAGTGCTACCCGGGAGACCCAGTACTTC
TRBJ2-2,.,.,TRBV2,CASTRVSNTGELFF,TGTGCCAGCACGCGGGTATCGAACACCGGGGAGCTGTTTTTT
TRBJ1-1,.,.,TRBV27,CASSETVAGTEAFF,TGTGCCAGCAGTGAAACGGTGGCAGGCACTGAAGCTTTCTTT
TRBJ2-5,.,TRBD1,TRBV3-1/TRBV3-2,CASSHRLGQGKGETQYF,TGTGCCAGCAGCCACCGACTTGGACAGGGGAAGGGGGAGACCCAGTACTTC
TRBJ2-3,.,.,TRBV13,CASSFQITDTQYF,TGTGCCAGCAGCTTCCAGATCACAGATACGCAGTATTTT
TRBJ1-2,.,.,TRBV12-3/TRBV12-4,CASRAGAAGYTF,TGTGCCAGCAGAGCAGGGGCGGCTGGCTACACCTTC
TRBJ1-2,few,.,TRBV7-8,CASSPGGGSYGYTF,TGTGCCAGCAGTCCCGGCGGGGGGTCATATGGCTACACCTTC
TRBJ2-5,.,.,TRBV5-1,CASSPNDRSRETQYF,TGCGCCAGCAGCCCGAACGACAGGAGCAGAGAGACCCAGTACTTC
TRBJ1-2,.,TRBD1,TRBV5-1,CASSLQGNYGYTF,TGCGCCAGCAGCTTACAGGGGAACTATGGCTACACCTTC
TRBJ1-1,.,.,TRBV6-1,CASSEFTVAEAFF,TGTGCCAGCAGTGAATTCACTGTCGCTGAAGCTTTCTTT
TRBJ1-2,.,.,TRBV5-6,CASSLDSTYGYTF,TGTGCCAGCAGCTTGGACAGTACCTATGGCTACACCTTC
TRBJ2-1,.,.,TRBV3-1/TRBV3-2,CASSQSDGGTYNEQFF,TGTGCCAGCAGCCAATCCGACGGGGGAACGTACAATGAGCAGTTCTTC
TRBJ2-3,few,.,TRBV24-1,CATSDPGARSTDTQYF,TGTGCCACCAGTGATCCTGGGGCACGGAGCACAGATACGCAGTATTTT
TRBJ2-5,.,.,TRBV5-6,CASSFEETQYF,TGTGCCAGCAGCTTCGAAGAGACCCAGTACTTC
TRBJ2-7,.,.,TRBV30,CAWSLKGAGEQYF,TGTGCCTGGAGTCTGAAGGGGGCGGGGGAGCAGTACTTC